A single sample is the source of the 10 T cell receptor beta chains below, sequenced in a study of blood T cell repertoires in COVID-19. Generated by immunoSEQ multiplex PCR, the TCRdb table keeps only in-frame clones and is missing some. The table records 200,000 to 300,000 clones, approximately 86% of them present only once. Sequenced input: PBMCs or T cells enriched from blood (not recorded which). The receptors here all came from a woman aged 40 to 49 with acute COVID-19.

This clone came up once. This chain joins TRBV5-1 and TRBJ2-1, with 8 bases matching TRBD1. The CDR3 sequence is 13 residues long. Per germline, CDR1 SGHRS and CDR2 YFSETQ. V shed 4 bases and J 9 bases; nucleotides not matched to a gene: 6. Here the CDR3 DNA reads TGCGCCAGCAGCAAAATTACAGGGGGTGAGCAGTTCTTC. It codes for CASSKITGGEQFF.

The CDR3 DNA reads TGCGCCAGCAGCCTGGATACTCTAAACTACGAGCAGTACTTC. Its translation: CASSLDTLNYEQYF. This rearrangement joins TRBV5-1 to TRBJ2-7, with D hard to call. The CDR3 consists of 14 residues. V was pared by 4 bases and J by 3 bases, with 14 bases between. Germline values: CDR1 SGHRS, CDR2 YFSETQ.

The V and J genes are TRBV7-9 and TRBJ2-2; TRBD2 matches 7 bases. The CDR3 loop spans 16 amino acids. J gave up 1 base and V 2 bases, and 4 bases lay outside the gene matches. From germline, CDR1 is SEHNR and CDR2 FQNEAQ (reference sequence). CDR3 sequence reads: CASSLQGLGNTGELFF. The CDR3 DNA is TGTGCCAGCAGCTTACAAGGACTAGGGAACACCGGGGAGCTGTTTTTT.

V is TRBV5-1 and J is TRBJ2-7; 7 positions match TRBD2. J was trimmed by 2 bases and V by 3 bases; bases with no gene match: 8. The germline V gene encodes CDR1 SGHRS and CDR2 YFSETQ. CDR3 length: 15 amino acids. The CDR3 DNA reads TGCGCCAGCAGCTCAGCACTCGCGGGGGCCTACGAGCAGTACTTC. It translates to CASSSALAGAYEQYF.

This chain joins TRBV9 and TRBJ1-1, with TRBD1 identical over 12 bases. The CDR3 runs 17 residues. The ends lost 7 bases at V and 5 bases at J; junction bases unmatched: 15. Per the germline V gene, CDR1 is SGDLS and CDR2 is YYNGEE. The CDR3 protein is CASAPGEGDRGRTEAFF. CDR3 sequence (DNA): TGTGCCAGCGCCCCCGGAGAAGGGGACAGGGGGCGGACTGAAGCTTTCTTT.

The chain has TRBV6-5 and TRBJ2-4; 9 bases match TRBD1. Germline CDR1 and CDR2: MNHEY and SVGAGI. The length of the CDR3 is 13 residues. J lost 6 bases, V lost 6 bases, and 3 bases had no gene match. The CDR3 bases are TGTGCCAGCAGGACAGGGGGGGTAAACATTCAGTACTTC. It yields the protein CASRTGGVNIQYF.

The chain is built from TRBV5-1 and TRBJ2-7, with 11 bases aligning to TRBD2. Trimming took 3 bases from V and 3 from J; bases not matched to a gene: 2. This CDR3 region has 14 residues. Germline V gene data show CDR1 as SGHRS and CDR2 as YFSETQ. CDR3 in amino acids: CASSSGLADYEQYF. As DNA, the CDR3 is TGCGCCAGCAGCTCGGGACTAGCGGACTACGAGCAGTACTTC.

In this sample, this clone turned up once. As DNA, the CDR3 is TGTGCCAGCAGCTTGCGAGGCCTCGAGCAGTACTTC. Translation: CASSLRGLEQYF. J is TRBJ2-7 and V is TRBV5-5, with D hard to call. Trimming removed 1 base from V and 6 bases from J, with 8 bases in between. Germline V gives CDR1 SGHKS, CDR2 YYEKEE (reference sequence). The CDR3 extends over 12 amino acids.

The chain employs TRBV5-1 and TRBJ2-7; maybe TRBD2 (5 bases). The V end was cut by 3 bases, the J end by 3 bases, with 7 bases between. Germline CDR1 and CDR2: SGHRS and YFSETQ. CDR3 size: 12 residues. The CDR3 DNA sequence: TGCGCCAGCAGCTCCGGGATCTACGAGCAGTACTTC. This encodes CASSSGIYEQYF. Supplemented by reference TRBV5-1 and TRBJ2-7, the full variable domain reads KAGVTQTPRYLIKTRGQQVTLSCSPISGHRSVSWYQQTPGQGLQFLFEYFSETQRNKGNFPGRFSGRQFSNSRSEMNVSTLELGDSALYLCASSSGIYEQYFGPGTRLTVT.

This chain links TRBV10-3 with TRBJ2-1, with D perhaps TRBD2 (5 bases). V lost 6 bases and J lost 9, with 15 bases in between. The CDR3 consists of 13 residues. Germline V gene lookup returns CDR1 ENHRY and CDR2 SYGVKD. The CDR3 sequence is CAIRPNGEPEQFF. The CDR3 DNA reads TGTGCCATCAGACCCAACGGGGAACCTGAGCAGTTCTTC.